These 6 T cell receptor beta chains came from one sample sequenced in a study of blood T cell repertoires in COVID-19. Generated by immunoSEQ multiplex PCR, the TCRdb table keeps only in-frame clones and is missing some. The sample shows about 120,000 clones, approximately 87% of them seen only once. The source material was peripheral blood. The receptors here all came from a man aged 65 to 85 who had recovered from COVID-19.

The chain combines TRBV7-6 with TRBJ1-2, with D possibly matching TRBD1 (6 bases). Looked up from germline, CDR1 is SGHVS and CDR2 is FNYEAQ. Trimming took off 6 bases at V and 7 bases at J, with 21 bases between the two ends. This CDR3 is 15 amino acids long. CDR3 sequence (DNA): TGTGCCAGCAGTCCTAACTTCAGGGGAGAAGGTGGCTACACCTTC. As protein: CASSPNFRGEGGYTF.

This rearrangement joins TRBV10-3 to TRBJ2-1; D uncertain. This CDR3 has 13 amino acids. V gave up 3 bases and J gave up 6 bases, with 9 bases separating them. Germline V gene data show CDR1 as ENHRY and CDR2 as SYGVKD. Here the CDR3 DNA reads TGTGCCATCAGTGACCGGGTCCTCAATGAGCAGTTCTTC. Its protein is CAISDRVLNEQFF.

The chain recombines TRBV3-1 (or the pseudogene TRBV3-2) with TRBJ1-1; D remains unclear. The CDR3 runs to 13 residues. V gave up 2 bases and J gave up 1 base, with 5 bases separating them. Germline V lookup: CDR1 LGHDT, CDR2 YNNKEL (reference sequence). The CDR3 bases are TGTGCCAGCAGCCAATTCGGGAACACTGAAGCTTTCTTT. Its protein product is CASSQFGNTEAFF.

For the CDR3, the DNA is TGTGCCAGCAGCCCTAGACTCCCTTATAGCAATCAGCCCCAGCATTTT. Translation gives CASSPRLPYSNQPQHF. The V gene is TRBV2, the J gene TRBJ1-5, with unresolved D. The CDR3 runs to 16 residues. Germline V gene data show CDR1 as SNHLY and CDR2 as FYNNEI. V was pared by 6 bases and J by 0 bases, with 15 bases between. Complete variable domain (other parts from reference TRBV2 and TRBJ1-5): EPEVTQTPSHQVTQMGQEVILRCVPISNHLYFYWYRQILGQKVEFLVSFYNNEISEKSEIFDDQFSVERPDGSNFTLKIRSTKLEDSAMYFCASSPRLPYSNQPQHFGDGTRLSIL.

The chain is built from TRBV11-2 and TRBJ2-6; D might be TRBD2 (5 bases). The CDR3 totals 15 residues. V was clipped by 8 bases and J by 1 base, with 12 bases between them. In germline, CDR1 is SGHAT, CDR2 FQNNGV. The CDR3 loop reads CASCSGNSGANVLTF. The CDR3 DNA reads TGTGCCAGCTGCTCCGGGAATTCTGGGGCCAACGTCCTGACTTTC.

The J gene is TRBJ2-4, the V gene TRBV24-1; 9 bases align to TRBD2. CDR1 KGHDR and CDR2 SFDVKD come from the germline V gene. V lost 1 base and J lost 12; bases outside the gene matches: 6. The CDR3 has 14 residues. In DNA, the CDR3 is TGTGCCACCAGTGATTTTAGCGGGAGCGGTGCTCAGTACTTC. This codes for CATSDFSGSGAQYF.